This is a list of T cell receptor beta chains from one sample in a study of blood T cell repertoires in COVID-19. Profiled with immunoSEQ multiplex PCR; TCRdb holds only in-frame clones, not every one. This repertoire shows some 180,000 clones, around 86% found once; its top ten account for around 23%. The sample comprised PBMCs or T cells enriched from blood (not recorded which). The origin of the receptors is a woman aged 40 to 50 in a cohort exposed to, infected with or recovered from COVID-19 (not recorded which). Both conserved end residues are part of each CDR3. The D gene is left open where the match is weak. Not all rows give a size; the values are once, few, many and, for expanded clones, a class.

d_call,j_call,clone_size,v_call,cdr3_nt,cdr3_aa
TRBD1,TRBJ1-2,-,TRBV11-2,TGTGCCAGCAGCTCTTGGACAGGGGGATTGGGCTACACCTTC,CASSSWTGGLGYTF
TRBD1,TRBJ2-5,-,TRBV7-9,TGTGCCACTAGACAGGGGAGAGAGACCCAGTACTTC,CATRQGRETQYF
-,TRBJ2-5,-,TRBV5-1,TGCGCCAGCAGCTTGAGTCGTGGCGCGGGGCATGGAGAGACCCAGTACTTC,CASSLSRGAGHGETQYF
-,TRBJ1-3,once,TRBV4-3,TGCGCCAGCAGCCAAGTACATTCTGGAAACACCATATATTTT,CASSQVHSGNTIYF
-,TRBJ2-7,few,TRBV13,TGTGCCAGCAGCTTATCTTTCTCAGGGGACGAGCAGTACTTC,CASSLSFSGDEQYF
TRBD2,TRBJ2-7,-,TRBV10-1,TGCGCCAGCAGTGGCACGACTAGCGGGGGTACCTACGAGCAGTACTTC,CASSGTTSGGTYEQYF
TRBD2,TRBJ2-7,few,TRBV29-1,TGCAGCGTAGTAGCGGGTTTCTCCTACGAGCAGTACTTC,CSVVAGFSYEQYF
-,TRBJ2-5,-,TRBV11-2,TGTGCCAGCAGCTTAGAGGTCCGGGGTTGGGAGACCCAGTACTTC,CASSLEVRGWETQYF
TRBD1,TRBJ1-6,once,TRBV27,TGTGCCAGCAGTCCTTCGGGACAGGGTTTTTCACCCCTCCACTTT,CASSPSGQGFSPLHF
TRBD2,TRBJ2-3,-,TRBV24-1,TGTGCCACCAGTCCTAGCGGGGCGAACTCAGATACGCAGTATTTT,CATSPSGANSDTQYF
TRBD1,TRBJ1-5,-,TRBV7-9,TGTGCCAGCAGTTCTCCTAGGGGGGTACAGGGGAATCAGCCCCAGCATTTT,CASSSPRGVQGNQPQHF
-,TRBJ1-1,-,TRBV30,TGTGCCTGGAGTCCCAGGAACACTGAAGCTTTCTTT,CAWSPRNTEAFF
TRBD1,TRBJ2-1,-,TRBV24-1,TGTGCCACCAGTATAGGGACAGGGTACAATGAGCAGTTCTTC,CATSIGTGYNEQFF
-,TRBJ1-1,-,TRBV27,TGTGCCAGCAGTTTTGCGTTGAACACTGAAGCTTTCTTT,CASSFALNTEAFF
TRBD2,TRBJ2-2,-,TRBV4-1,TGCGCCAGCAAGGGCGGGGGGACTCTGAACACCGGGGAGCTGTTTTTT,CASKGGGTLNTGELFF
TRBD2,TRBJ2-2,-,TRBV7-9,TGTGCCAGCAGCCACGGGACTAGCCGAGGCGGGGAGCTGTTTTTT,CASSHGTSRGGELFF
-,TRBJ1-2,-,TRBV9,TGTGCCAGCAGTGCACAGGGACAATCTACGGGCTACACCTTC,CASSAQGQSTGYTF
TRBD1,TRBJ1-5,-,TRBV6-2/TRBV6-3,TGTGCCAGCAGTTTCCAAGGAGGGGGCCTCAATCAGCCCCAGCATTTT,CASSFQGGGLNQPQHF
TRBD1,TRBJ1-2,-,TRBV5-1,TGCGCCAGCAGCTTTGCCGGGACAGGGGGCAGGGGCTACACCTTC,CASSFAGTGGRGYTF
-,TRBJ2-3,-,TRBV7-9,TGTGCCAGCAGCTTCCGACAGATTCAGCTGGCAGATACGCAGTATTTT,CASSFRQIQLADTQYF
-,TRBJ1-5,-,TRBV27,TGTGCCAGCAGTGGTGACAGATATAGCAATCAGCCCCAGCATTTT,CASSGDRYSNQPQHF
-,TRBJ2-3,once,TRBV6-6,TGTGCCAGCGCCATAGCGAGGGGCACAGATACGCAGTATTTT,CASAIARGTDTQYF
TRBD1,TRBJ2-7,-,TRBV6-1,TGTGCCAGCAGTGAGAGGACAGGGTTCTCCTACGAGCAGTACTTC,CASSERTGFSYEQYF
TRBD1,TRBJ1-2,-,TRBV6-5,TGTGCCAGCAGTTACTCGAAGGGGGCTGGTGGCTACACCTTC,CASSYSKGAGGYTF
-,TRBJ1-1,few,TRBV12-3/TRBV12-4,TGTGCCAGCACCCCTTCAATTAGTTCTGAAGCTTTCTTT,CASTPSISSEAFF
TRBD1,TRBJ2-7,-,TRBV10-3,TGTGCCATCAGTGAGTCGGGACAGCGCCCCTACGAGCAGTACTTC,CAISESGQRPYEQYF
TRBD2,TRBJ2-1,-,TRBV27,TGTGCCAGCAGTTTAGCGGGGGGTCTTTCGCGTGAGCAGTTCTTC,CASSLAGGLSREQFF
-,TRBJ2-2,-,TRBV7-6,TGTGCCAGCAGCTTAGCCCAGACAGGTGTCTGGCAAGGGGAGCTGTTTTTT,CASSLAQTGVWQGELFF
-,TRBJ1-5,-,TRBV11-2,TGTGCCAGCAGCTTAGGGGGGGGGAGTCAGCCCCAGCATTTT,CASSLGGGSQPQHF
TRBD2,TRBJ2-2,-,TRBV7-9,TGTGCCAGCAGCTTGGGGTCGAGGACTAGCGCCGGGGAGCTGTTTTTT,CASSLGSRTSAGELFF
TRBD2,TRBJ2-5,-,TRBV9,TGTGCCAGCAGCGTTCGGGGGGACCAAGAGACCCAGTACTTC,CASSVRGDQETQYF
-,TRBJ1-4,once,TRBV15,TGTGCCACCAGCAGCGACGGGACTAATGAAAAACTGTTTTTT,CATSSDGTNEKLFF
TRBD1,TRBJ2-7,-,TRBV7-9,TGTGCCAGCAGATTCACGGGACAGCCCTACGAGCAGTACTTC,CASRFTGQPYEQYF
-,TRBJ2-2,-,TRBV28,TGTGCCAGCAGTCTAAGTAGTGGGGGCAGGGAGCTGTTTTTT,CASSLSSGGRELFF
-,TRBJ2-1,-,TRBV12-3/TRBV12-4,TGTGCCAGCACCTCGACAGGCGGTGAGCAGTTCTTC,CASTSTGGEQFF
TRBD1,TRBJ1-1,once,TRBV6-5,TGTGCCAGCAGCCGAGCAGGGGGGAGGAACACTGAAGCTTTCTTT,CASSRAGGRNTEAFF
-,TRBJ2-7,-,TRBV7-9,TGTGCCAGCAGCTATGGCCAGGGCTCTTATGACGAGCAGTACTTC,CASSYGQGSYDEQYF
TRBD2,TRBJ2-7,-,TRBV7-2,TGTGCCAGCAGCCCAGGGACTAGCGGGAGGGCGGCCTACGAGCAGTACTTC,CASSPGTSGRAAYEQYF
TRBD2,TRBJ2-2,-,TRBV27,TGTGCCAGCAGTTTGGCGGGAGGCACGAACACCGGGGAGCTGTTTTTT,CASSLAGGTNTGELFF